This TCR beta chain was profiled in a study of blood T cell repertoires in COVID-19. The V gene's germline CDR1 is SGHDT and CDR2 YYEEEE. CDR3 length: 15 residues. V was clipped by 1 base and J by 3 bases, with 14 bases between them. Measured with immunoSEQ multiplex PCR; TCRdb has only the in-frame clones, and not every one. The repertoire holds a few hundred thousand clones, with about 80% as singletons. This clone was observed once. This TCR derives from a woman of 80 years or more with acute or convalescent COVID-19. The chain links TRBV5-6 to TRBJ2-7, with a tentative D call TRBD2 (5 bases). The sample taken for sequencing was peripheral blood. The CDR3 loop is CASSLRRTVIYEQYF. The CDR3 coding sequence is TGTGCCAGCAGCTTGCGCAGGACTGTTATCTACGAGCAGTACTTC.